Listed below are T cell receptor beta chains from one sample, sequenced in a study of blood T cell repertoires in COVID-19. The table came from immunoSEQ multiplex PCR; TCRdb's copy has only in-frame clones and leaves some out. Of around 260,000 clones listed, more than 80% were seen once; the top ten hold about 1.1%. Source material: PBMCs or T cells enriched from blood (not recorded which). These receptor sequences come from a woman under 40 who had recovered from COVID-19. CDR3s include the opening cysteine and the closing phenylalanine or tryptophan. D genes are given only for firm matches. The size entry is marked missing in some rows and otherwise reads once, few, many or a size class.

d_gene	abundance	v_gene	j_gene	CDR3nt	CDR3aa
TRBD1	NA	TRBV5-1	TRBJ1-4	TGCGCCAGCAGCTTGGCAGGGGGCCCAACTAATGAAAAACTGTTTTTT	CASSLAGGPTNEKLFF
NA	NA	TRBV29-1	TRBJ2-3	TGCAGCGTTAGTGGGAGAGCCTACACAGATACGCAGTATTTT	CSVSGRAYTDTQYF
TRBD2	NA	TRBV7-9	TRBJ2-2	TGTGCCAGCAGCCAATGGACTAGCGTGCGCACCGGGGAGCTGTTTTTT	CASSQWTSVRTGELFF
NA	NA	TRBV18	TRBJ2-5	TGTGCCAGCTCACCCGGGACTGTCGTGATAGAGACCCAGTACTTC	CASSPGTVVIETQYF
NA	few	TRBV19	TRBJ2-1	TGTGCCAGTAGTAGACCGCCAGGGGAGCGTTACAATGAGCAGTTCTTC	CASSRPPGERYNEQFF
TRBD1	once	TRBV18	TRBJ2-7	TGTGCCAGCTCACCTACAGGGGACTCCTACGAGCAGTACTTC	CASSPTGDSYEQYF
NA	NA	TRBV4-3	TRBJ1-2	TGCGCCAGCAGCCAAGATGCGGGGCAGCCTAACTATGGCTACACCTTC	CASSQDAGQPNYGYTF
TRBD2	NA	TRBV28	TRBJ2-1	TGTGCCAGCAGTTTGTACGGGCTAGCGGGAGGCCTCTACAATGAGCAGTTCTTC	CASSLYGLAGGLYNEQFF
NA	NA	TRBV5-1	TRBJ2-2	TGCGCCAGCAGCCGGAACACCGGGGAGCTGTTTTTT	CASSRNTGELFF
TRBD1	NA	TRBV28	TRBJ1-5	TGTGCCAGCAGTACCAGGGGGCGGCAGCCCCAGCATTTT	CASSTRGRQPQHF
NA	NA	TRBV7-9	TRBJ1-6	TGTGCCAGCAGCTTAGTGAGACAGTCGGATTCACCCCTCCACTTT	CASSLVRQSDSPLHF
NA	once	TRBV7-9	TRBJ1-2	TGTGCCAGCAGCTTAGTCCCAGGGCGAGACTATGGCTACACCTTC	CASSLVPGRDYGYTF
TRBD1	once	TRBV14	TRBJ1-1	TGTGCCAGCAGCCCCACCTGGACAGGGTACACTGAAGCTTTCTTT	CASSPTWTGYTEAFF
NA	NA	TRBV28	TRBJ1-3	TGTGCCAGCAGTTTATTACAAGGGGTAGCTGGAAACACCATATATTTT	CASSLLQGVAGNTIYF
NA	NA	TRBV28	TRBJ1-5	TGTGCCAGCAGTCCCCACGAAGGGCAGGGTGGCCAGCCCCAGCATTTT	CASSPHEGQGGQPQHF
NA	NA	TRBV5-6	TRBJ2-3	TGTGCCAGCAGCCTACCCCATGTTGTAGATACGCAGTATTTT	CASSLPHVVDTQYF
NA	NA	TRBV4-2	TRBJ1-2	TGTGCCAGCAGCCAAGGGGAAGTGCGAGCGGACTATGGCTACACCTTC	CASSQGEVRADYGYTF
NA	NA	TRBV6-2/TRBV6-3	TRBJ1-5	TGTGCCAGCAGTTACTCTGGGGGCTGGGGCAATCAGCCCCAGCATTTT	CASSYSGGWGNQPQHF
TRBD2	NA	TRBV7-3	TRBJ2-3	TGTGCCAGCAGCTTACGAGGCGGGAGATCCACAGATACGCAGTATTTT	CASSLRGGRSTDTQYF
TRBD2	NA	TRBV3-1/TRBV3-2	TRBJ2-1	TGTGCCAGCAGCCCTCAGCGGGAGTGGAATGAGCAGTTCTTC	CASSPQREWNEQFF
NA	NA	TRBV6-2/TRBV6-3	TRBJ1-5	TGTGCCAGCAGTTACCTACAGGGCAATCAGCCCCAGCATTTT	CASSYLQGNQPQHF
TRBD2	NA	TRBV9	TRBJ2-1	TGTGCCAGCAGCGTTAGCGGGTTCGGGGCGGGTGAGCAGTTCTTC	CASSVSGFGAGEQFF
NA	once	TRBV30	TRBJ1-1	TGTGCCTGGAGGGTAGACAGGAGGACTGAAGCTTTCTTT	CAWRVDRRTEAFF
NA	NA	TRBV2	TRBJ2-1	TGTGCCCACGAAGTAGAGTCCTACAATGAGCAGTTCTTC	CAHEVESYNEQFF
NA	NA	TRBV6-5	TRBJ2-2	TGTGCCAGCCCAAACGGTCCAATCTCCACCGGGGAGCTGTTTTTT	CASPNGPISTGELFF
TRBD1	NA	TRBV18	TRBJ1-6	TGTGCCAGCTCACCACAGACAGGGTCGCATTCACCCCTCCACTTT	CASSPQTGSHSPLHF
NA	NA	TRBV24-1	TRBJ2-2	TGTGCCACCCAGTTCCGAACCGGGGAGCTGTTTTTT	CATQFRTGELFF
NA	few	TRBV24-1	TRBJ2-2	TGTGCCACCAGTGACCTGACAGAAACCGGGGAGCTGTTTTTT	CATSDLTETGELFF
NA	NA	TRBV28	TRBJ2-7	TGTGCCAGCAGTTTTGATGTGCGGGACTCCTACGAGCAGTACTTC	CASSFDVRDSYEQYF
NA	NA	TRBV5-4	TRBJ1-3	TGTGCCAGCAGCCCTGGGAGGGGGACCTCTGGAAACACCATATATTTT	CASSPGRGTSGNTIYF
NA	NA	TRBV21-1	TRBJ2-5	TGTGCCAGCAACCACGGGGACAGGGAAGAGACCCAGTACTTC	CASNHGDREETQYF
TRBD2	NA	TRBV28	TRBJ2-1	TGTGCCAGCAGACGTGGACTAGCGGGAAGTTACAATGAGCAGTTCTTC	CASRRGLAGSYNEQFF
NA	NA	TRBV7-2	TRBJ2-1	TGTGCCAGCAGCTTATGGCCTAGGGAGCAGTTCTTC	CASSLWPREQFF
NA	NA	TRBV5-1	TRBJ2-1	TGCGCCAGCAGCTTGGGAGAATCTAGTGAGCAGTTCTTC	CASSLGESSEQFF
TRBD2	NA	TRBV2	TRBJ2-7	TGTGCCAGCAGTGTTGATAGCGGGAGTTACGAGCAGTACTTC	CASSVDSGSYEQYF
TRBD2	NA	TRBV7-2	TRBJ2-5	TGTGCCAGCAGCGCCGGACTAGCGGGAGGACGAGAGACCCAGTACTTC	CASSAGLAGGRETQYF
TRBD1	NA	TRBV11-3	TRBJ2-5	TGTGCCAGCAGCTTTACGGGACAGGAACAAGAGACCCAGTACTTC	CASSFTGQEQETQYF